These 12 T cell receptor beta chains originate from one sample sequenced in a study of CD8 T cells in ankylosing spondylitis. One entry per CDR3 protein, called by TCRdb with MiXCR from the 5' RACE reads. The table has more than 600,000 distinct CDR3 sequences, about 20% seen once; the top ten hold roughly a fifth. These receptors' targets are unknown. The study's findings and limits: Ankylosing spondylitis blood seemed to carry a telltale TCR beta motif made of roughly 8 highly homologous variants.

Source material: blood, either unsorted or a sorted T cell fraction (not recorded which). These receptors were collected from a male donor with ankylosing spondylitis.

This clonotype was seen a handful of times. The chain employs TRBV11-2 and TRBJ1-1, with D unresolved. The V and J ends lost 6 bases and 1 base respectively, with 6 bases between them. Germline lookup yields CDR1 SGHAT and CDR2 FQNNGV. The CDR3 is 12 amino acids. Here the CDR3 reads CASRARNTEAFF. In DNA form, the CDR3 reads TGTGCCAGCAGGGCGAGGAACACTGAAGCTTTCTTT.

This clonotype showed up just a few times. CDR3 sequence (DNA): TGCAGTGCGTCACTAGCGGGACCTCCGGGTACGCAGTATTTT. Translation: CSASLAGPPGTQYF. The J gene is TRBJ2-3, the V gene TRBV20-1; 10 bases map to TRBD2. The V segment lost 6 bases and the J segment 8 bases; nucleotides outside the gene matches: 11. Germline lookup yields CDR1 DFQATT and CDR2 SNEGSKA (reference sequence). This CDR3 comprises 14 residues.

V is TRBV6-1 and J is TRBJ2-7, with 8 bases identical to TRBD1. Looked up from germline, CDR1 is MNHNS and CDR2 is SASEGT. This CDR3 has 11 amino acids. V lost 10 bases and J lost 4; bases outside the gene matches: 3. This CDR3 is CATWDRYEQYF. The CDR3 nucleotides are TGTGCCACGTGGGACAGGTACGAGCAGTACTTC.

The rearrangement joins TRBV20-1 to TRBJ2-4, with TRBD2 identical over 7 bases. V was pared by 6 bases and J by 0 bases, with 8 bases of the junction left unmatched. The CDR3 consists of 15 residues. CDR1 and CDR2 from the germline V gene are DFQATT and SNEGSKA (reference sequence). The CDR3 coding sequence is TGCAGTGCCGAAAAAAGCGGGGTAGCCAAAAACATTCAGTACTTC. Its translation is CSAEKSGVAKNIQYF.

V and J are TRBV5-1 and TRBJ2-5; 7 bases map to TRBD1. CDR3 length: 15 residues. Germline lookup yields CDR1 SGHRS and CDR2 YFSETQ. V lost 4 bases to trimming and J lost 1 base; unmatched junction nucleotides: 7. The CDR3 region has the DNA TGCGCCAGCAGCCAGACAGGGATGTTCCAAGAGACCCAGTACTTC. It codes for CASSQTGMFQETQYF.

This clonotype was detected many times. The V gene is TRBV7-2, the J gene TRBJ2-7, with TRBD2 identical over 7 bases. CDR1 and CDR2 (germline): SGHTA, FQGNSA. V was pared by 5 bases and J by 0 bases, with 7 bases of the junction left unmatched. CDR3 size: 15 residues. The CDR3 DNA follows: TGTGCCAGCAGCGAGGGACTAACTAGCTCCTACGAGCAGTACTTC. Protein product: CASSEGLTSSYEQYF.

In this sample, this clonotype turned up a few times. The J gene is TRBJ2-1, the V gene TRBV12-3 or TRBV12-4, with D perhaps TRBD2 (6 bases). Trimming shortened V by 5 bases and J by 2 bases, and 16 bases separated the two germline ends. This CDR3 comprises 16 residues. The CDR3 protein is CASSSRGTRTYNEQFF. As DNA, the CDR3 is TGTGCCAGCAGTAGCCGCGGGACCCGGACCTACAATGAGCAGTTCTTC.

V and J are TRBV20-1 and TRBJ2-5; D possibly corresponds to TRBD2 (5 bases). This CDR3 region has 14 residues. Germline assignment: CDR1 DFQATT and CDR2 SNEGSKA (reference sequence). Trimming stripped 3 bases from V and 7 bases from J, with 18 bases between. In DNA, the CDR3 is TGCAGTGCTAGTGCGCGAGGGAACTCGGGGACCCAGTACTTC. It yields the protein CSASARGNSGTQYF.

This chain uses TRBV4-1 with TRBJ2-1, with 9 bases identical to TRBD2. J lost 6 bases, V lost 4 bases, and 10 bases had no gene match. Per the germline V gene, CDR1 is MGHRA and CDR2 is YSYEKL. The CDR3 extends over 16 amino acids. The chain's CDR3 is CASSRTSSGVVNEQFF. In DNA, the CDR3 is TGCGCCAGCAGCCGCACATCTAGCGGGGTAGTCAATGAGCAGTTCTTC.

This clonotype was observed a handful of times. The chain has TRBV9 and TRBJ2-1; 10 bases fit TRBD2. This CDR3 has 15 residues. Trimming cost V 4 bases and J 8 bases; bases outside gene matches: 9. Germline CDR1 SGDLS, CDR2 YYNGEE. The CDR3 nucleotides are TGTGCCAGCAGCATAGCGGGAGGACCGAGCGATGAGCAGTTCTTC. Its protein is CASSIAGGPSDEQFF.

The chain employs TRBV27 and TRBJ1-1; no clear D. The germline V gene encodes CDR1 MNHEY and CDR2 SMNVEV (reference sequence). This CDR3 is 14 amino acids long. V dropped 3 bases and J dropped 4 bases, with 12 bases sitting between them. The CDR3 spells CASSFGVRGTEAFF. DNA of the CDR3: TGTGCCAGCAGTTTTGGGGTCCGAGGCACTGAAGCTTTCTTT.

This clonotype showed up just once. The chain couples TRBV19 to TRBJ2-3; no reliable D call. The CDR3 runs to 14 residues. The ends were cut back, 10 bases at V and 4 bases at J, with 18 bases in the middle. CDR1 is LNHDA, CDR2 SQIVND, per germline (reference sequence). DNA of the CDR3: TGTGCCACCTCCCTTCGCCCTACGGCAGATACGCAGTATTTT. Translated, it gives CATSLRPTADTQYF.